This T cell receptor (beta chain) was retrieved from a study of CD8 T cells in ankylosing spondylitis. Regarding the study as a whole: Previously reported in reactive arthritis synovial fluid and blood were some of the motif variants. Ankylosing spondylitis blood appeared to carry a characteristic TCR beta motif of seven to nine highly homologous variants. Significant enrichment of disease-linked clones was reported in matched ankylosing spondylitis synovial fluid.

Preparation of TCR beta libraries was done by quantitative 5'-RACE with molecular barcodes. TCRdb called the 5' RACE reads again in MiXCR, with one record for every CDR3 protein. The sample has more than 600,000 distinct CDR3 sequences; around 17% are singletons. This clonotype was detected only a few times. Its target is not known. This CDR3 region has 14 residues. CDR1 MNHEY and CDR2 SVGEGT come from the germline V gene. V was trimmed by 7 bases and J by 6 bases, leaving 18 bases between them. The TCR sequence derives from a male donor with ankylosing spondylitis. The rearrangement uses TRBV6-2 or TRBV6-3 and TRBJ1-2, with D unclear. What was sequenced was blood, either unsorted or a sorted T cell fraction (not recorded which). CDR3 sequence: CASTSSGFRNGYTF. In DNA form, the CDR3 reads TGTGCCAGCACCTCATCGGGCTTCCGAAATGGCTACACCTTC.